This T cell receptor beta chain was documented in a study of technical replicates of blood from a handful of donors (dated by TCRdb to 2017 to 2019). Libraries came from the immunoSEQ multiplex PCR assay. In TCRdb, the immuneACCESS table is reduced to in-frame sequences with V and J assigned. These tables do not hold every clone; where another copy was compared, an unresolved V gene accounts for under half, and the others remain unexplained. Here the sample has about 70,000 clones; nearly 98% occur a single time. The top ten hold approximately 0.2% of the sample. Concerning this clone: The clone's antigen remains unknown. Base quality data are lacking; no much larger clone is found one base away.

V is pruned by 3 bases and J by 6 bases, leaving 12 bases of the junction without a gene match. Sequences SGHAT (CDR1) and FQNNGV (CDR2) are obtained from the germline V gene. Taken from cysteine to phenylalanine, the CDR3 has 16 residues. CDR3 DNA is the only sequence kept; it has 48 bases, read in frame from the first base. The receptor was isolated from a human donor in good health. The chain is made from TRBV11-2 and TRBJ2-7; 9 bases in between match TRBD1. Sequencing input: T cells isolated from PBMCs. The CDR3 reads as follows: CASSFPLGQGHTEQYF. The DNA sequence follows: TGTGCCAGCAGCTTTCCGTTGGGACAGGGACACACCGAGCAGTACTTC.